The entry below describes one TCR beta chain. Its specific antigen is unknown. The sample holds no much larger clone one base away, and base qualities are not on file. The protocol used for the library was the immunoSEQ multiplex PCR assay. TCRdb mirrors the immuneACCESS table, restricted to in-frame sequences. Some clones are absent from its copies; in checked studies, under half trace to an unresolved V gene, and the reason for the others is unknown. In this sample the table shows more than 90,000 clones, about 89% of which occur a single time. Of the sample, about 7.8% falls within the top ten clones. The data were taken from a study of control samples from healthy donors and cancer patients (dated by TCRdb to the early 2020s). After removal of 2 bases from V and 0 bases from J, the junction retains 7 bases not matched to a gene. From the cysteine through the phenylalanine, the CDR3 covers 16 amino acids. Only CDR3 DNA is held: 48 bases, read in frame from base 1. CDR1 SGHDT and CDR2 YYEEEE were looked up in the germline V gene.

The V and J segments used are TRBV5-6 and TRBJ2-7; 8 central nucleotides agree with TRBD2. This receptor was identified in a young man in good health. What was sequenced was blood. The bases are TGTGCCAGCAGCTTAACAATACTAGCGGACTCCTACGAGCAGTACTTC. The encoded protein is CASSLTILADSYEQYF.